This T cell receptor beta chain was identified in a study of monozygotic twins with inflammatory bowel disease. Unsorted whole blood yielded the total RNA, with T cells left unselected. The UMIs carried a 6-nucleotide sample barcode, and they were added by template switching. TCRdb reprocessed the 5' RACE reads and keeps a single row for each CDR3 protein, giving no DNA. In total, the table holds hundreds of thousands of distinct CDR3 sequences. Study-level findings and limits: Healthy co-twins exceeded IBD patients in TCRbeta diversity as measured by inverse Simpson. The results supported no single strong signal or clonotype associated with IBD.

For this clonotype: The antigen remains unidentified.

This TCR came from a human donor with ulcerative colitis or Crohn's disease, or a healthy co-twin of an affected twin (not recorded which). Sequencing used blood.

The CDR3 protein is CASSPQGWDYGYTF. V is TRBV7-3 and J is TRBJ1-2; TCRdb calls TRBD1, which cannot be checked without DNA. CDR1 SGHTA and CDR2 FQGTGA come from the germline V gene. The length of the CDR3 is 14 residues.